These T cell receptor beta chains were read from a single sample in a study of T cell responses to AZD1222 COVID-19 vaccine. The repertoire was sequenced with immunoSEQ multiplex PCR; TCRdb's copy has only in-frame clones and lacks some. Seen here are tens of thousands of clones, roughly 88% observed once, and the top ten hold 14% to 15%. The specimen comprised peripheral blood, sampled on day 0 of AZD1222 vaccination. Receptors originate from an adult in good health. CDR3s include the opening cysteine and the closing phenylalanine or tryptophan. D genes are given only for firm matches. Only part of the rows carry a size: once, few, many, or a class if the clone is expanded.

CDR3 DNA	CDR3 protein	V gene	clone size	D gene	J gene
TGTGCCATCAGTTCCGGGACTAGCGGGGCAGAGACCCAGTACTTC	CAISSGTSGAETQYF	TRBV10-3	NA	TRBD2	TRBJ2-5
TGTGCCAGCAGTCCGATTTTCGGGACTAGCGGGAGCGGCACCGGGGAGCTGTTTTTT	CASSPIFGTSGSGTGELFF	TRBV2	NA	TRBD2	TRBJ2-2
TGTGCCAGCGCCTTCACAGGGGTCCCTCAACATAGCAATCAGCCCCAGCATTTT	CASAFTGVPQHSNQPQHF	TRBV25-1	few	TRBD1	TRBJ1-5
TGTGCCAGCAGCCCGTCGTTGCCAGGCCAAGAGACCCAGTACTTC	CASSPSLPGQETQYF	TRBV13	NA	NA	TRBJ2-5
TGTGCCAGCACCGGAGGGACCGGGGAGCTGTTTTTT	CASTGGTGELFF	TRBV5-4	NA	NA	TRBJ2-2
TGTGCCAGCTCCACCGGGACAGGGGGATACGAGCAGTACTTC	CASSTGTGGYEQYF	TRBV18	NA	TRBD1	TRBJ2-7
TGCGCCAGCAGTATCGACGGACAAGACACCGGGGAGCTGTTTTTT	CASSIDGQDTGELFF	TRBV5-1	NA	NA	TRBJ2-2
TGTGCCAGTATTACGAGCACTGAAGCTTTCTTT	CASITSTEAFF	TRBV19	NA	NA	TRBJ1-1
TGTGCCTGGAGTGTACCGACCGGCCTATATGAAAAACTGTTTTTT	CAWSVPTGLYEKLFF	TRBV30	NA	NA	TRBJ1-4
TGTGCCAGCAGCCAAGATCTTCAACAGACCTACGAGCAGTACTTC	CASSQDLQQTYEQYF	TRBV4-2	NA	NA	TRBJ2-7
TGCGCCAGCGCCCCTCGTACGGGGAGGGACACCGGGGAGCTGTTTTTT	CASAPRTGRDTGELFF	TRBV5-1	NA	TRBD2	TRBJ2-2
TGTGCCAGCAGGCAAAGACTAGCGGGAGTGAATGAGCAGTTCTTC	CASRQRLAGVNEQFF	TRBV2	NA	TRBD2	TRBJ2-1
TGTGCCAGCAGCTCGGAGGGAGATACGCAGTATTTT	CASSSEGDTQYF	TRBV7-6	NA	NA	TRBJ2-3
TGTGCCAGCAGCCAAGAACAACTTAACTATGGCTACACCTTC	CASSQEQLNYGYTF	TRBV3-1/TRBV3-2	NA	NA	TRBJ1-2
TGTGCCAGCTCGCCTAGATCATACGAGCAGTACTTC	CASSPRSYEQYF	TRBV6-5	once	NA	TRBJ2-7
TGCGCCAGCAGCCTCGAGGGGACTAGCGGGAGGGCTATCGGAGATACGCAGTATTTT	CASSLEGTSGRAIGDTQYF	TRBV4-3	NA	TRBD2	TRBJ2-3
TGTGCCAGCAGGGACGGGAGGGCCCTTTTCCCGCAGCAGTTCTTC	CASRDGRALFPQQFF	TRBV6-5	NA	TRBD2	TRBJ2-1
TGTGCCAGTTCGCGGGCGGGCCGTAATGAAAAACTGTTTTTT	CASSRAGRNEKLFF	TRBV7-6	NA	NA	TRBJ1-4
TGTGCCAGCAGCTTCCGGTATATCGGCAGTCGTGGGACCGGGGAGCTGTTTTTT	CASSFRYIGSRGTGELFF	TRBV7-2	NA	NA	TRBJ2-2
TGTGCCAGCAGTTCCCGGACGGTGAACACTGAAGCTTTCTTT	CASSSRTVNTEAFF	TRBV28	NA	NA	TRBJ1-1
TGTGCCAGCAGCCGACAGAACACTGAAGCTTTCTTT	CASSRQNTEAFF	TRBV7-2	NA	NA	TRBJ1-1
TGCGCCAGCGACCAAACAGGGGGCGGGTCTGAAGCTTTCTTT	CASDQTGGGSEAFF	TRBV5-1	NA	TRBD1	TRBJ1-1
TGTGCCAGCAGAACAGGGACCGCTAGCACAGATACGCAGTATTTT	CASRTGTASTDTQYF	TRBV28	NA	NA	TRBJ2-3
TGTGCCAGCAGTTTATCGATCGGGCAGGGGCGACTCTATGGCTACACCTTC	CASSLSIGQGRLYGYTF	TRBV27	NA	NA	TRBJ1-2
TGTGCCAGCTGGGTGACACCTACCAGAGGGCAAGAGACCCAGTACTTC	CASWVTPTRGQETQYF	TRBV6-6	NA	NA	TRBJ2-5
TGTGCCAGCAGCTTCGCCGGGACAGGGGGTGTCTATAGCAATCAGCCCCAGCATTTT	CASSFAGTGGVYSNQPQHF	TRBV7-2	NA	TRBD1	TRBJ1-5
TGTGCCAGTAGTATGAGCAGGGCGGACTATGGCTACACCTTC	CASSMSRADYGYTF	TRBV19	NA	NA	TRBJ1-2
TGTGCCAGCAGCGTAGCTCCAGGCTCAAACACCGGGGAGCTGTTTTTT	CASSVAPGSNTGELFF	TRBV9	NA	NA	TRBJ2-2
TGTGCCAGCAGCCAAGGGACACCTTACGAGCAGTACTTC	CASSQGTPYEQYF	TRBV3-1/TRBV3-2	NA	NA	TRBJ2-7
TGTGCCAGCAGTTTTGGGGGGCCGAACACCGGGGAGCTGTTTTTT	CASSFGGPNTGELFF	TRBV27	NA	NA	TRBJ2-2
TGTGCCAGCAGTTTCGGCGCAGGGGCCATCAGCTATGGCTACACCTTC	CASSFGAGAISYGYTF	TRBV28	NA	NA	TRBJ1-2
TGTGCCAGTAGTCAAGATGCCGGGACAGGGGATCAGCCCCAGCATTTT	CASSQDAGTGDQPQHF	TRBV19	NA	TRBD1	TRBJ1-5
TGTGCCAGTAGTACTGGACAGCGACTACGTCAGCCCCAGCATTTT	CASSTGQRLRQPQHF	TRBV19	NA	NA	TRBJ1-5
TGTGCCAGCAGCTCCCGACCGGAGGAGACCCAGTACTTC	CASSSRPEETQYF	TRBV7-3	NA	NA	TRBJ2-5
TGCAGTGATAGTCCCGGCAGGACTAGCGGATACAATGAGCAGTTCTTC	CSDSPGRTSGYNEQFF	TRBV20-1	NA	TRBD2	TRBJ2-1
TGTGCCAGCTCACCAAGCAAGTCCGATTATAGCAATCAGCCCCAGCATTTT	CASSPSKSDYSNQPQHF	TRBV18	once	NA	TRBJ1-5
TGTGCCAGCTCCCCCGCGACTAGCGGGAGAGGTGAGCAGTTCTTC	CASSPATSGRGEQFF	TRBV18	NA	TRBD2	TRBJ2-1
TGTGCCAGCAGCGCCGACAGGGGCGGCCGGGGTGAGCAGTTCTTC	CASSADRGGRGEQFF	TRBV2	NA	TRBD1	TRBJ2-1
TGCAGCGGAGAACAGGACACCGGGGAGCTGTTTTTT	CSGEQDTGELFF	TRBV29-1	NA	NA	TRBJ2-2
TGTGCCAGCAGCTTGCGGGTAAACCGGGACAGCCAGAACAATGAGCAGTTCTTC	CASSLRVNRDSQNNEQFF	TRBV5-6	NA	TRBD1	TRBJ2-1
TGTGCCAGCAGCCGAACAGGGAACGAGCAGTACTTC	CASSRTGNEQYF	TRBV4-2	NA	NA	TRBJ2-7
TGTGCCTGGAGTGATCCCAGGGGGGCTAACTATGGCTACACCTTC	CAWSDPRGANYGYTF	TRBV30	NA	TRBD1	TRBJ1-2
TGTGCCAGCAGTGAAGGGGCGGGGGCCTACGAGCAGTACTTC	CASSEGAGAYEQYF	TRBV2	NA	TRBD2	TRBJ2-7
TGTGCCAGCAGTACGGACAGCCGAAACACCATATATTTT	CASSTDSRNTIYF	TRBV6-6	NA	NA	TRBJ1-3
TGTGCCTGGAGTGTTGTGGGGACTAGCGGGACTTACAATGAGCAGTTCTTC	CAWSVVGTSGTYNEQFF	TRBV30	NA	TRBD2	TRBJ2-1
TGCGCCAGCAGCTTGGTGGGAGGGACTAGCGGAAACACCGGGGAGCTGTTTTTT	CASSLVGGTSGNTGELFF	TRBV5-1	NA	TRBD2	TRBJ2-2
TGTGCCAGCAGTTACTCCGTGTATCAGGATACGCAGTATTTT	CASSYSVYQDTQYF	TRBV6-5	NA	NA	TRBJ2-3
TGTGCCAGCAGTGATTGGCTGCTCAACACCGGGGAGCTGTTTTTT	CASSDWLLNTGELFF	TRBV2	few	NA	TRBJ2-2
TGTGCCAGCAGTGACCCCAGAGACGCATACTATGGCTACACCTTC	CASSDPRDAYYGYTF	TRBV25-1	few	NA	TRBJ1-2
TGTGCCACCAGTGCCGGGACTAGCGGTAGGAGGGCAGATACGCAGTATTTT	CATSAGTSGRRADTQYF	TRBV24-1	NA	TRBD2	TRBJ2-3
TGTGCCAGCAGCCAAGATCCGGACCGCTCCTACGAGCAGTACTTC	CASSQDPDRSYEQYF	TRBV3-1/TRBV3-2	NA	NA	TRBJ2-7
TGTGCCAGCTCACCTATAGCGGGTACCTACAATGAGCAGTTCTTC	CASSPIAGTYNEQFF	TRBV18	NA	TRBD2	TRBJ2-1